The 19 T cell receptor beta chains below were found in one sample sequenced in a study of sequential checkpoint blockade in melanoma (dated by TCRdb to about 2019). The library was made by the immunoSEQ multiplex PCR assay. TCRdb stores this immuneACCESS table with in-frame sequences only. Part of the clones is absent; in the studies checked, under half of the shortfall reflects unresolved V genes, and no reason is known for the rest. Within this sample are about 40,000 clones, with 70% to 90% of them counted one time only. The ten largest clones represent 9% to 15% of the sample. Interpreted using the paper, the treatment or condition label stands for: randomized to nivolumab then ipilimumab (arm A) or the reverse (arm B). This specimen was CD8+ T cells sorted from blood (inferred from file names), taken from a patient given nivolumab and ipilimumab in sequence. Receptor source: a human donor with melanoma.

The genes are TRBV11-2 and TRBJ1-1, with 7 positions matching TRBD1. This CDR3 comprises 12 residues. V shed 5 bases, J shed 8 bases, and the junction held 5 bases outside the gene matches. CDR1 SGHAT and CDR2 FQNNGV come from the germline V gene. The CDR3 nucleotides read TGTGCCAGCAGCCACCTACAGGGGGAAGCTTTCTTT. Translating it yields CASSHLQGEAFF.

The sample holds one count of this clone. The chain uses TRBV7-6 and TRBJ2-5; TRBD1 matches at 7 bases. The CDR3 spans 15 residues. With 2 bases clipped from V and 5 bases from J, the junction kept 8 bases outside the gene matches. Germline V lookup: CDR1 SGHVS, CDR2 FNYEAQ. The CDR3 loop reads CASSLYRGSWETQYF. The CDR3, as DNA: TGTGCCAGCAGCTTATACAGGGGATCATGGGAGACCCAGTACTTC.

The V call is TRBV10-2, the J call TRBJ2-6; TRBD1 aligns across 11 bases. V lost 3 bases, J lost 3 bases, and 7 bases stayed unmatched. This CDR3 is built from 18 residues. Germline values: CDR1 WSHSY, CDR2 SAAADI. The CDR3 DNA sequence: TGCGCCAGCAGTGACCTGGGACAGGGGGTGTTTGGGGCCAACGTCCTGACTTTC. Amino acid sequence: CASSDLGQGVFGANVLTF.

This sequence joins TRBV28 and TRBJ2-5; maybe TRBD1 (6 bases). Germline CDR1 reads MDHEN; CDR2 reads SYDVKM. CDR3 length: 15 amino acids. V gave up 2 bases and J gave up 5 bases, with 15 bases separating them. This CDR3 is CASSLSSGVPETQYF. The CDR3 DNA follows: TGTGCCAGCAGTTTAAGCTCAGGGGTCCCGGAGACCCAGTACTTC.

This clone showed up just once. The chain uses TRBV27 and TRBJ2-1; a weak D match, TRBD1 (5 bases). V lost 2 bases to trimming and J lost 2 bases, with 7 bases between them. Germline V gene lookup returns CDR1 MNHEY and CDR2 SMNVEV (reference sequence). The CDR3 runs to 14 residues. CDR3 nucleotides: TGTGCCAGCAGTTTAAGGGGCGCCTACAATGAGCAGTTCTTC. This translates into CASSLRGAYNEQFF.

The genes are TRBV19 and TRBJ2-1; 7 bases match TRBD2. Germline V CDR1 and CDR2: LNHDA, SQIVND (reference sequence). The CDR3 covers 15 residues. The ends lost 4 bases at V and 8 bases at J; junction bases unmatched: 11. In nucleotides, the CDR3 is TGTGCCAGTAGTACGAGCGGGACGAGTCGCGATGAGCAGTTCTTC. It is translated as CASSTSGTSRDEQFF.

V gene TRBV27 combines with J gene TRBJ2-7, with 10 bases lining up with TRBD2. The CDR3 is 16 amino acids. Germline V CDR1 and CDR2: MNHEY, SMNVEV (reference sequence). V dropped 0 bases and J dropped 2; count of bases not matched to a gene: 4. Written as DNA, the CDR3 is TGTGCCAGCAGTTTATCCTTTAGCGGGGGGACCTACGAGCAGTACTTC. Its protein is CASSLSFSGGTYEQYF.

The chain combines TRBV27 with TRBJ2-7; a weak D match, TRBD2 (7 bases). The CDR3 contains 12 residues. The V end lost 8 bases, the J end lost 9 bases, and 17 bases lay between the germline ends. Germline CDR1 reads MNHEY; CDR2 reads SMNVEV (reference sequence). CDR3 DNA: TGTGCCAGCGGGGGGGCGGGAGAGGGGCAGTACTTC. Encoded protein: CASGGAGEGQYF.

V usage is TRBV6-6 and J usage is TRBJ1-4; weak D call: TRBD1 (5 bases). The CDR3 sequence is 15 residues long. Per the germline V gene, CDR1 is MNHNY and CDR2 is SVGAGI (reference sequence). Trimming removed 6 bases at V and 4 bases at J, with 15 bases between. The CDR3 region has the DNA TGTGCCAGCAGCCTCCTAGGGGCGGTTAATGAAAAACTGTTTTTT. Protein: CASSLLGAVNEKLFF.

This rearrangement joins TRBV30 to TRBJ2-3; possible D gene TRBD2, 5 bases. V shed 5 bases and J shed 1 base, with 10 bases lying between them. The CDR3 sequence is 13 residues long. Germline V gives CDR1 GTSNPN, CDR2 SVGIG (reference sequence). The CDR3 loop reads CAWDGLRTDTQYF. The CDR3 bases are TGTGCCTGGGACGGACTCCGCACAGATACGCAGTATTTT.

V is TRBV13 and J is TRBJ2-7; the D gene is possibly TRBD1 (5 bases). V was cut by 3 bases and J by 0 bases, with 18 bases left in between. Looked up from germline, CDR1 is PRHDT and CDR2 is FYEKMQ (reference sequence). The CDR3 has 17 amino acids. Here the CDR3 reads CASSLEGVGKGSYEQYV. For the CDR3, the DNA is TGTGCCAGCAGCTTGGAAGGGGTAGGGAAGGGCTCCTACGAGCAGTACGTC.

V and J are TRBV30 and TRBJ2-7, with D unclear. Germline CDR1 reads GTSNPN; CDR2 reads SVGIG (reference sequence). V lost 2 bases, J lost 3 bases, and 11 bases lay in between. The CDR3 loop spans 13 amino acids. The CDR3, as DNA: TGTGCCTGGAGTCCTAATACCGACTACGAGCAGTACGTC. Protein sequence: CAWSPNTDYEQYV.

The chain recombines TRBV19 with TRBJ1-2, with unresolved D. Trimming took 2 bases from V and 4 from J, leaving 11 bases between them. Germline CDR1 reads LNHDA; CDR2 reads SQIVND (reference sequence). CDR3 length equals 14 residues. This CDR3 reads CASSISSILYGYTF. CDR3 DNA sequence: TGTGCCAGTAGTATATCGTCCATACTCTATGGCTACACCTTC.

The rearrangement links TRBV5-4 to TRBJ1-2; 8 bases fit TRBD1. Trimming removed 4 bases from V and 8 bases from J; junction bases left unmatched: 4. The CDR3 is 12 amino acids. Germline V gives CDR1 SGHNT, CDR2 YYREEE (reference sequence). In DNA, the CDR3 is TGTGCCAGCAGCACACAGGGGGGAGGCTACACCTTC. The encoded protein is CASSTQGGGYTF.

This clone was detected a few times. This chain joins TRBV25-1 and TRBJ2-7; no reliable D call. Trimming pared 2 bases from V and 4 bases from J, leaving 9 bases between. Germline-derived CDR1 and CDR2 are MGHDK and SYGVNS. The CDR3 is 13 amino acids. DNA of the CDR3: TGTGCCAGCAGTGAAGTGGTCGGGTACGAGCAGTACTTC. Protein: CASSEVVGYEQYF.

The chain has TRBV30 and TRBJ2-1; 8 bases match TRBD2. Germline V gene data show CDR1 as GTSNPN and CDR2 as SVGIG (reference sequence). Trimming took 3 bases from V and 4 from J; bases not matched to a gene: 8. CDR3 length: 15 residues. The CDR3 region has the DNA TGTGCCTGGAGGGAGCGGGAGTCAAATTACAATGAGCAGTTCTTC. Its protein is CAWRERESNYNEQFF.

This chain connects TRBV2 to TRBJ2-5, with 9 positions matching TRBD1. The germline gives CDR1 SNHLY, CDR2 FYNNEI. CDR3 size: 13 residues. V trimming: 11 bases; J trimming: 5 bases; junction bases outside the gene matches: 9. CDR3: CAARDREAETQYF. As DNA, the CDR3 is TGTGCCGCCCGGGACAGGGAGGCCGAGACCCAGTACTTC.

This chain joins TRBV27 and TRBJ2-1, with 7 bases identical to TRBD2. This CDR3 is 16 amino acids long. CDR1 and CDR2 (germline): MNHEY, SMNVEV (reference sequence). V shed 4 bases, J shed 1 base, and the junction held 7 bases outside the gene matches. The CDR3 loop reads CASSWGGTPSYNEQFF. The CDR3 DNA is TGTGCCAGCAGTTGGGGGGGGACCCCGTCCTACAATGAGCAGTTCTTC.

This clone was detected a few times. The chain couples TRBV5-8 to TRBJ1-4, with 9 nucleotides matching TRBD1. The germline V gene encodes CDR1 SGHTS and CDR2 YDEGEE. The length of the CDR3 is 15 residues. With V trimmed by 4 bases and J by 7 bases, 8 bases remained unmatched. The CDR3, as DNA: TGTGCCAGCAGCCCCGGGACAGGGACTCGTGAAAAACTGTTTTTT. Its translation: CASSPGTGTREKLFF.